This TCR beta chain was sequenced in a study of cytomegalovirus exposure and HLA in healthy donors. General study points: Reports indicate that TCR beta sequences accurately predicted the HLA-A and HLA-B alleles of most subjects. The Asian-associated ancestry cluster reportedly had fewer N-insertions than the 666-donor mean in a later analysis. The listing of 150 to 200 TCR beta chains classed them as cytomegalovirus-associated.

PCR involved 60 Vbeta and 13 Jbeta primers. Profiled with immunoSEQ multiplex PCR; TCRdb holds only in-frame clones, not every one. This sample has around 180,000 clones; 70% to 90% occur once, and the top ten carry 4.8%. The junction had 8 bases not matched to a gene; V was cut back by 5 bases and J by 9 bases. Germline CDR1 SNHLY, CDR2 FYNNEI. This CDR3 has 14 residues. Note on this clone: As yet, its antigen is unknown.

This sequence joins TRBV2 and TRBJ2-2; 8 positions match TRBD2. This sequence originates from a girl aged 5-17 years in good health and CMV-seropositive. Specimen: PBMCs. Here the CDR3 DNA reads TGTGCCAGCAGTCCCGGGGGGGGATCTAGGGAGCTGTTTTTT. Translation: CASSPGGGSRELFF.